This TCR beta chain originates from a study of regulatory T cells in long-lasting Graves disease. The time point denotes: newly diagnosed GD, antithyroid drugs for less than 3 months. TCR sequences were obtained from RNA taken from PBMCs. As collected, the peripheral blood samples measured 7 to 9.5 milliliters each and went into EDTA tubes. V was trimmed by 5 bases and J by 0 bases, leaving 17 bases between them. In germline, CDR1 is SNHLY, CDR2 FYNNEI. The length of the CDR3 is 17 residues. Construction of TCR beta libraries relied on iRepertoire HTBI primers and on Arm-PCR targeting CDR3 regions. TCRdb recomputed calls from the multiplex PCR reads with MiXCR, one row per CDR3 protein. The top ten clones hold about 25% of a sample with 400,000 to 500,000 distinct CDR3 sequences, over 15% of them seen once. Whole-study results and caveats: Lower TCR diversity was seen in persistent Graves' patients than in newly diagnosed ones.

In regard to this clonotype: No antigen is known for it.

The same data also contributed to another study, on T cells in Graves' hyperthyroidism and ophthalmopathy.

The chain carries TRBV2 and TRBJ1-5; D is unresolved. This TCR was recovered from a woman under 30 with Graves disease. The source material was peripheral blood mononuclear cells (PBMCs), sampled at new diagnosis, from a patient treated with antithyroid drugs. In DNA form, the CDR3 reads TGTGCCAGCAGTAGACGCTTACAGACGGATAGCAATCAGCCCCAGCATTTT. Its translation is CASSRRLQTDSNQPQHF.